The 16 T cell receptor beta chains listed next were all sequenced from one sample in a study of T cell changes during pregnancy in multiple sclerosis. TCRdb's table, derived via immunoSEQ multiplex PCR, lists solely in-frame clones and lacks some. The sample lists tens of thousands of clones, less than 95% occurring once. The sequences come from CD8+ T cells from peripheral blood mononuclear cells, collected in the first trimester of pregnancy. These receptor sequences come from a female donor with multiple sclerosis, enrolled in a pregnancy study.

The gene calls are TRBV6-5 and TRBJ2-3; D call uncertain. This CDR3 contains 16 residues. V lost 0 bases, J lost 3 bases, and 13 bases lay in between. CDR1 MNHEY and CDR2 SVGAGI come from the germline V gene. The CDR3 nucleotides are TGTGCCAGCAGTTACTCGGCCTATGAGGAGACAGATACGCAGTATTTT. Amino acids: CASSYSAYEETDTQYF.

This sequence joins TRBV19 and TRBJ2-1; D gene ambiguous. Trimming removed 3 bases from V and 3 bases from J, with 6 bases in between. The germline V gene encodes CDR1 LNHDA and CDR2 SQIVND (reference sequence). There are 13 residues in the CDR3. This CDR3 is CASSMLSYNEQFF. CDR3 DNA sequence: TGTGCCAGTAGTATGCTAAGCTACAATGAGCAGTTCTTC.

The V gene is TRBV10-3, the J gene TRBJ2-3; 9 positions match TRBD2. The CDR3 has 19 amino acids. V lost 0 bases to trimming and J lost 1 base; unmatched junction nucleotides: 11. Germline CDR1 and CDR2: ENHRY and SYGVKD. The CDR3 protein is CAISESKGSGSPGTDTQYF. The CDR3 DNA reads TGTGCCATCAGTGAGTCGAAAGGTAGCGGGAGCCCTGGCACAGATACGCAGTATTTT.

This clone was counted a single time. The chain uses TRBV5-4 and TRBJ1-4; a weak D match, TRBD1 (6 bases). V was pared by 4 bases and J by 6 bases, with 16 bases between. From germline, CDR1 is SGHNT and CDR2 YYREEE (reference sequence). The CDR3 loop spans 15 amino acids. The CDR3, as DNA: TGTGCCAGCAGCAACCCCGGAGGGGGGGATGAAAAACTGTTTTTT. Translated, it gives CASSNPGGGDEKLFF.

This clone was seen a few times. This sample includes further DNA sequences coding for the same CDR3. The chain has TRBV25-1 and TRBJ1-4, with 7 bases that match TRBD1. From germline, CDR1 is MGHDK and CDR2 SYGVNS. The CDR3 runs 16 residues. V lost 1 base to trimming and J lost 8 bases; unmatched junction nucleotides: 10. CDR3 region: CASSESRDSNLEKLFF. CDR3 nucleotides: TGTGCCAGCAGTGAATCCAGGGACAGCAATTTGGAAAAACTGTTTTTT.

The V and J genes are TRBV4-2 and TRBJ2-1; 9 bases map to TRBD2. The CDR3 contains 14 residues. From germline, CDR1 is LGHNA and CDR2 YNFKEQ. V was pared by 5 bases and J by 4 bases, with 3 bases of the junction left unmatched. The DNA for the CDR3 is TGTGCCAGCAGCTTGCTAGCGGGGTACAATGAGCAGTTCTTC. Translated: CASSLLAGYNEQFF.

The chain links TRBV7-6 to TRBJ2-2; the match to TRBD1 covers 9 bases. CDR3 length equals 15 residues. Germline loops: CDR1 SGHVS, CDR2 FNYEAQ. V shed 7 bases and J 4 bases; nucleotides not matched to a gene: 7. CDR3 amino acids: CASNPGTGPTGELFF. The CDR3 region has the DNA TGTGCCAGCAACCCCGGGACAGGGCCCACCGGGGAGCTGTTTTTT.

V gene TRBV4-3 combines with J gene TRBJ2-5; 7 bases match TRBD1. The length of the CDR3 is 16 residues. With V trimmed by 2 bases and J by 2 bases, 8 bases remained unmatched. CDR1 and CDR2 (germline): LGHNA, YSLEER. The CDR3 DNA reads TGCGCCAGCAGCCAATCAAACGGACAGGATCAAGAGACCCAGTACTTC. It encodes CASSQSNGQDQETQYF.

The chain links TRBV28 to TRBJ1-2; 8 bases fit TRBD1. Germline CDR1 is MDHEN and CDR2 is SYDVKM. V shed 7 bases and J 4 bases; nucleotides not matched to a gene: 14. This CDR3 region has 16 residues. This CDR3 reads CASIPRRTGFGYGYTF. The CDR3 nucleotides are TGTGCCAGCATCCCCCGCCGGACAGGGTTTGGCTATGGCTACACCTTC.

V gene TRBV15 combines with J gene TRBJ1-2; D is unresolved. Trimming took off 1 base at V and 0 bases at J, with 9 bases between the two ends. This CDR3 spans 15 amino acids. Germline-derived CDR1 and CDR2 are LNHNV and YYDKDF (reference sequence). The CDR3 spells CATSRGMGPNYGYTF. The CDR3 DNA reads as TGTGCCACCAGCAGAGGAATGGGCCCTAACTATGGCTACACCTTC.

DNA of the CDR3: TGTGCCAGCAGCTCAAAAGGGACAAAGAACTATGGCTACACCTTC. This codes for CASSSKGTKNYGYTF. The chain uses TRBV7-2 and TRBJ1-2; a possible D gene is TRBD1 (6 bases). Trimming left V 4 bases short and J 2 bases short, with 14 bases between. This CDR3 contains 15 residues. The germline gives CDR1 SGHTA, CDR2 FQGNSA.

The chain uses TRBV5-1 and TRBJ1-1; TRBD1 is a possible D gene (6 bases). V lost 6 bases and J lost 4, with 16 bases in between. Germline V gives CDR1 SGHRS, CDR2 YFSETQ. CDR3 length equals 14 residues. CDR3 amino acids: CASTLGPRGTEAFF. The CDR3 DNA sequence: TGCGCCAGCACCCTCGGACCCAGGGGCACTGAAGCTTTCTTT. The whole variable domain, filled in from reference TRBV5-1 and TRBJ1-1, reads KAGVTQTPRYLIKTRGQQVTLSCSPISGHRSVSWYQQTPGQGLQFLFEYFSETQRNKGNFPGRFSGRQFSNSRSEMNVSTLELGDSALYLCASTLGPRGTEAFFGQGTRLTVV.

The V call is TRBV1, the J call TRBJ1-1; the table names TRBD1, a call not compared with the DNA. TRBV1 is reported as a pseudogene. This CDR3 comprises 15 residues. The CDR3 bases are TGCACCAGCAGCCAAGATCAGATCCTGAACACTGAAGCTTTCTTT. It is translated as CTSSQDQILNTEAFF.

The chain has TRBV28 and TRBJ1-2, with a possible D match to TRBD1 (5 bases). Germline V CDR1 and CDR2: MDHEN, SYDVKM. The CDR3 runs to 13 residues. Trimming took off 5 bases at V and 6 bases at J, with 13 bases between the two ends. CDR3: CASSQNRLDGYTF. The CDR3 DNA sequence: TGTGCCAGCAGTCAAAACAGGCTGGATGGCTACACCTTC.

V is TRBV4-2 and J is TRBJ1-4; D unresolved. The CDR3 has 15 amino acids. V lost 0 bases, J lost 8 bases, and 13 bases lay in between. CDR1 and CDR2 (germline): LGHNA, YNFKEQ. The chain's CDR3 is CASSQERAGGEKLFF. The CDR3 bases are TGTGCCAGCAGCCAAGAAAGGGCAGGAGGAGAAAAACTGTTTTTT.

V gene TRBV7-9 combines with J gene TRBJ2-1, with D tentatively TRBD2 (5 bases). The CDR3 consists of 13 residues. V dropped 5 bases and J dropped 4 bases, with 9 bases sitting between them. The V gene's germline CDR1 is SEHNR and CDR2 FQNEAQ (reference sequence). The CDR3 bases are TGTGCCAGCAGCCCCCGCGGGTACAATGAGCAGTTCTTC. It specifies CASSPRGYNEQFF.